Below are 23 T cell receptor beta chains sequenced from a single sample in a study of siplizumab effects on memory and regulatory T cells. Clones were read by immunoSEQ multiplex PCR, and TCRdb kept only the in-frame ones, dropping some. In the table there are more than 60,000 clones, roughly 93% of which are singletons. The specimen was CD8+ T cells sorted from blood. The receptor set was obtained from a human donor in good health.

This clone was found a few times. The chain combines TRBV7-9 with TRBJ2-5, with D maybe TRBD2 (6 bases). V gave up 5 bases and J gave up 2 bases, with 12 bases separating them. CDR1 SEHNR and CDR2 FQNEAQ come from the germline V gene (reference sequence). The CDR3 sequence is 14 residues long. The CDR3 coding sequence is TGTGCCAGCAGCCTAGGGACTCTTCAAGAGACCCAGTACTTC. Translated, it gives CASSLGTLQETQYF.

The J gene is TRBJ2-7, the V gene TRBV15; 10 bases map to TRBD1. V was pared by 8 bases and J by 6 bases, with 4 bases of the junction left unmatched. The germline V gene encodes CDR1 LNHNV and CDR2 YYDKDF (reference sequence). This CDR3 is 12 amino acids long. The CDR3, as DNA: TGTGCCACCGAGGGACAGGGGCGCGAGCAGTACTTC. Translated, it gives CATEGQGREQYF.

This chain joins TRBV9 and TRBJ1-6, with D unclear. Germline-derived CDR1 and CDR2 are SGDLS and YYNGEE. The CDR3 contains 16 residues. Trimming cost V 5 bases and J 0 bases, with 12 bases left between them. The CDR3 coding sequence is TGTGCCAGCAGTTCCCCGTTGAGCTCCTATAATTCACCCCTCCACTTT. Translated: CASSSPLSSYNSPLHF. Filled out from reference TRBV9 and TRBJ1-6, the complete variable domain reads DSGVTQTPKHLITATGQRVTLRCSPRSGDLSVYWYQQSLDQGLQFLIQYYNGEERAKGNILERFSAQQFPDLHSELNLSSLELGDSALYFCASSSPLSSYNSPLHFGNGTRLTVT.

V usage is TRBV27 and J usage is TRBJ1-5, with 9 bases fitting TRBD1. The CDR3 consists of 12 residues. Looked up from germline, CDR1 is MNHEY and CDR2 is SMNVEV (reference sequence). V trimming: 8 bases; J trimming: 6 bases; junction bases outside the gene matches: 2. DNA of the CDR3: TGTGCCAGCGGGACAGGGATTCAGCCCCAGCATTTT. Protein sequence: CASGTGIQPQHF.

This clone was counted a single time. In DNA, the CDR3 is TGTGCCAGCAGCGTCTACCCGCAGGGGACCGGTGCGTTCTTC. Residues: CASSVYPQGTGAFF. This chain joins TRBV9 and TRBJ2-1, with a tentative D call TRBD1 (6 bases). Per the germline V gene, CDR1 is SGDLS and CDR2 is YYNGEE. This CDR3 region has 14 residues. V was shortened by 2 bases and J by 15 bases, with 21 bases between the two germline ends.

The chain is built from TRBV23-1 and TRBJ2-5; D may be TRBD1 (5 bases). TRBV23-1 is known as an ORF, though its function is uncertain. The CDR3 covers 13 residues. Trimming removed 2 bases from V and 5 bases from J, with 9 bases in between. CDR3 sequence reads: CASSQPAGETQYF. CDR3 bases: TGCGCCAGCAGTCAACCCGCAGGGGAGACCCAGTACTTC.

This clone was seen only a few times. The chain employs TRBV2 and TRBJ1-2; TRBD1 matches 10 bases. CDR1 SNHLY and CDR2 FYNNEI come from the germline V gene. V was clipped by 0 bases and J by 5 bases; unmatched bases: 6. The CDR3 has 16 residues. The CDR3 reads CASSEAGTGELYGYTF. The CDR3 DNA reads TGTGCCAGCAGTGAAGCGGGGACAGGGGAACTATATGGCTACACCTTC.

This chain uses TRBV6-6 with TRBJ1-6; weak D call: TRBD1 (5 bases). Trimming cost V 6 bases and J 5 bases, with 11 bases left between them. Germline loops: CDR1 MNHNY, CDR2 SVGAGI (reference sequence). The CDR3 totals 14 residues. Written as DNA, the CDR3 is TGTGCCAGCAGGTTGACAGTTAATAATTCACCCCTCCACTTT. Protein sequence: CASRLTVNNSPLHF.

The genes are TRBV2 and TRBJ1-4; TRBD1 might be the D (6 bases). Trimming took 4 bases from V and 8 from J, leaving 14 bases between them. Germline CDR1 SNHLY, CDR2 FYNNEI. This CDR3 has 14 amino acids. DNA of the CDR3: TGTGCCAGCAGTGGGGAGACAGGAGAGGAAAAACTGTTTTTT. It encodes CASSGETGEEKLFF.

CDR3 in amino acids: CASSIAAGAHEQYF. CDR3 nucleotide sequence: TGTGCCAGTAGTATAGCGGCCGGAGCACACGAGCAGTACTTC. The gene calls are TRBV19 and TRBJ2-7; D gene unclear. Germline V gene lookup returns CDR1 LNHDA and CDR2 SQIVND (reference sequence). The CDR3 length is 14 residues. Between the trimmed V and J ends, which lost 1 base and 5 bases, there was a span of 12 bases. Complete variable domain (other parts from reference TRBV19 and TRBJ2-7): DGGITQSPKYLFRKEGQNVTLSCEQNLNHDAMYWYRQDPGQGLRLIYYSQIVNDFQKGDIAEGYSVSREKKESFPLTVTSAQKNPTAFYLCASSIAAGAHEQYFGPGTRLTVT.

A single count supports this clone. The chain combines TRBV15 with TRBJ2-3, with TRBD1 matching over 10 bases. Germline V gene data show CDR1 as LNHNV and CDR2 as YYDKDF (reference sequence). The CDR3 loop spans 16 amino acids. The V segment lost 4 bases and the J segment 3 bases; nucleotides outside the gene matches: 7. Here the CDR3 reads CATSNPGQGLTDTQYF. The CDR3 DNA reads as TGTGCCACCAGCAATCCGGGACAGGGGTTGACAGATACGCAGTATTTT.

This chain connects TRBV27 to TRBJ2-5; TRBD2 agrees at 8 bases. Germline CDR1 and CDR2: MNHEY and SMNVEV (reference sequence). With V trimmed by 6 bases and J by 10 bases, 10 bases remained unmatched. The CDR3 totals 13 residues. The CDR3 sequence: CASSTGGAGDQYF. CDR3 sequence (DNA): TGTGCCAGCAGCACCGGGGGGGCGGGAGACCAGTACTTC.

V usage is TRBV10-3 and J usage is TRBJ1-2; 7 positions agree with TRBD1. V was pared by 0 bases and J by 4 bases, with 5 bases of the junction left unmatched. Germline V gene lookup returns CDR1 ENHRY and CDR2 SYGVKD. The CDR3 contains 15 residues. CDR3 coding DNA: TGTGCCATCAGTGAGTCGGTCCAGGGGGTCTATGGCTACACCTTC. Translated: CAISESVQGVYGYTF.

The gene calls are TRBV11-1 and TRBJ2-1; TRBD1 matches 7 bases. The CDR3 is 14 residues long. The germline gives CDR1 SGHAT, CDR2 FQDESV (reference sequence). V shed 4 bases and J 6 bases; nucleotides not matched to a gene: 6. The CDR3 spells CASSSTDRVNEQFF. The CDR3 nucleotides read TGTGCCAGCAGCTCGACAGACAGGGTCAATGAGCAGTTCTTC. The full variable domain, its missing parts supplied by reference TRBV11-1 and TRBJ2-1, is EAEVAQSPRYKITEKSQAVAFWCDPISGHATLYWYRQILGQGPELLVQFQDESVVDDSQLPKDRFSAERLKGVDSTLKIQPAELGDSAMYLCASSSTDRVNEQFFGPGTRLTVL.

The chain combines TRBV28 with TRBJ2-3, with D possibly matching TRBD1 (5 bases). Germline V gene data show CDR1 as MDHEN and CDR2 as SYDVKM. The CDR3 totals 18 residues. The V gene lost 6 bases and the J gene lost 1 base, with 23 bases spanning the gap. The CDR3 region has the DNA TGTGCCAGCAGCCGTTCTCTCAGTGCAGGGTTCGGCACAGATACGCAGTATTTT. It is translated as CASSRSLSAGFGTDTQYF.

The chain combines TRBV13 with TRBJ1-2; TRBD1 matches 10 bases. Germline CDR1 is PRHDT and CDR2 is FYEKMQ (reference sequence). V shed 5 bases and J 2 bases; nucleotides not matched to a gene: 8. This CDR3 contains 16 residues. The CDR3 DNA follows: TGTGCCAGCAGCCCGGGACAGGGGTCGGGAAACTATGGCTACACCTTC. It specifies CASSPGQGSGNYGYTF.

The V and J genes are TRBV6-1 and TRBJ1-1; 7 nucleotides agree with TRBD1. V was clipped by 7 bases and J by 0 bases; unmatched bases: 2. The CDR3 spans 13 residues. CDR1 and CDR2 (germline): MNHNS, SASEGT. CDR3 nucleotide sequence: TGTGCCAGCACGGGACAGCTGAACACTGAAGCTTTCTTT. Its translation: CASTGQLNTEAFF.

CDR3 sequence reads: CASKGDGSNQPQHF. The CDR3 bases are TGTGCCAGTAAAGGGGATGGTAGCAATCAGCCCCAGCATTTT. The chain couples TRBV19 to TRBJ1-5; D perhaps matches TRBD1 (5 bases). The germline V gene encodes CDR1 LNHDA and CDR2 SQIVND (reference sequence). The CDR3 totals 14 residues. Deletions cut 7 bases from V and 0 bases from J, with 10 bases between.

This chain connects TRBV7-2 to TRBJ2-3, with a tentative D call TRBD2 (7 bases). V was pared by 2 bases and J by 6 bases, with 18 bases between. This CDR3 contains 16 residues. Germline V gene data show CDR1 as SGHTA and CDR2 as FQGNSA. The CDR3 region has the DNA TGTGCCAGCAGCTTAATAGGCGGGGGCCTTCACGATACGCAGTATTTT. Protein product: CASSLIGGGLHDTQYF.

This chain uses TRBV13 with TRBJ1-1; a weak D match, TRBD1 (5 bases). CDR1 and CDR2 from the germline V gene are PRHDT and FYEKMQ (reference sequence). CDR3 length: 15 amino acids. The V end lost 4 bases, the J end lost 1 base, and 13 bases lay between the germline ends. The CDR3 is CASSWSRGANTEAFF. The CDR3 region has the DNA TGTGCCAGCAGCTGGTCGCGGGGCGCGAACACTGAAGCTTTCTTT.

The chain recombines TRBV5-4 with TRBJ2-5; possible D gene TRBD2, 6 bases. This CDR3 contains 18 residues. V dropped 1 base and J dropped 1 base, with 20 bases sitting between them. Germline V gene sequence: CDR1 SGHNT, CDR2 YYREEE (reference sequence). CDR3 loop: CASSLIGGSSLLQETQYF. The CDR3 DNA reads TGTGCCAGCAGCTTGATAGGAGGGAGCAGTCTCCTCCAAGAGACCCAGTACTTC.

The chain joins TRBV6-1 to TRBJ2-7; 7 bases are a match to TRBD2. CDR3 length: 14 amino acids. J lost 3 bases, V lost 6 bases, and 8 bases had no gene match. Germline loops: CDR1 MNHNS, CDR2 SASEGT. The CDR3 sequence is CASSDPGTNYEQYF. CDR3 DNA sequence: TGTGCCAGCAGCGACCCCGGGACTAACTACGAGCAGTACTTC.

The chain recombines TRBV5-6 with TRBJ2-5; perhaps TRBD1 as D (6 bases). CDR1 SGHDT and CDR2 YYEEEE come from the germline V gene. The V end was cut by 1 base, the J end by 5 bases, with 9 bases between. The CDR3 runs 13 residues. The CDR3 DNA sequence: TGTGCCAGCAGCTTGTGGGGGCCTGAGACCCAGTACTTC. It translates to CASSLWGPETQYF.